Below, 3 T cell receptor beta chains from the same sample are listed, as sequenced in a study of PD-L1 blockade in urothelial cancer. Time point noted: pretreatment peripheral blood. The protocol was immunoSEQ multiplex PCR, while the TCRdb copy is restricted to in-frame clones and leaves out a portion. The sample carries 35,000 to 50,000 clones, more than 70% recorded once. Sequenced here: PBMCs, sampled around atezolizumab (anti-PD-L1) treatment. The source is a man aged 55 to 70 with urothelial cancer.

The chain is built from TRBV30 and TRBJ1-1; tentative D call: TRBD1 (6 bases). Per germline, CDR1 GTSNPN and CDR2 SVGIG (reference sequence). The CDR3 loop spans 15 amino acids. Trimming pared 4 bases from V and 7 bases from J, leaving 22 bases between. Here the CDR3 DNA reads TGTGCCTGGATGAGTTTGGGGGCGGCGAGCCTTGAAGCTTTCTTT. It codes for CAWMSLGAASLEAFF.

The rearrangement joins TRBV2 to TRBJ2-7, with TRBD1 as a possible D gene (5 bases). The CDR3 runs to 14 residues. Trimming left V 6 bases short and J 4 bases short, with 16 bases between. The germline gives CDR1 SNHLY, CDR2 FYNNEI. CDR3 region: CASRGQGWSYEQYF. The CDR3 DNA reads as TGTGCCAGCAGAGGTCAGGGATGGAGTTACGAGCAGTACTTC.

The rearrangement uses TRBV21-1 and TRBJ1-5; the listed D gene, TRBD1, was not tested against the DNA. TRBV21-1 is labeled a pseudogene. The CDR3 length is 14 residues. The CDR3 is CASSSSQGCQPQHF. The CDR3 DNA reads TGTGCCAGCAGCTCATCACAGGGTTGTCAGCCCCAGCATTTT.